This note documents a single TCR beta chain sequence. Its antigen is undetermined. Only CD45RO-negative cells positively selected for CCR7 counted as naive CD8 cells, so terminally differentiated effector memory CD45RA+ cells were excluded. Adult donors, all healthy and HIV-negative, had no recent acute infections or vaccinations. Assay execution proceeded at the deep level. TCRdb's table, derived via immunoSEQ multiplex PCR, lists solely in-frame clones and lacks some. The profile shows 500,000 to 700,000 clones, around 96% of them singletons. This specimen belongs to a study of shared clonotypes between healthy human individuals. The V end was cut by 5 bases, the J end by 0 bases, with 11 bases between. The V gene's germline CDR1 is PRHDT and CDR2 FYEKMQ (reference sequence). There are 14 residues in the CDR3. Findings of the study overall: Donor scarcity curtailed the genetic and exposure-history diversity represented herein.

This chain connects TRBV13 to TRBJ2-7; D possibly matches TRBD1 or TRBD2 (7 bases each). This receptor was identified in a woman aged 25 to 39 in good health. Specimen: naive CD8+ T cells sorted from blood. The CDR3 DNA reads as TGTGCCAGCAGCGCGGGGGACAGCTCCTACGAGCAGTACTTC. The encoded protein is CASSAGDSSYEQYF.